This TCR beta chain was observed in a study of sequential checkpoint blockade in melanoma. About the study: Each arm's sequence ended with maintenance nivolumab.

Profiling relied on immunoSEQ multiplex PCR, and the TCRdb table lists in-frame clones only, not all of them. The table lists approximately 12,000 clones, approximately 79% of them singletons. The treatment here: randomized to nivolumab then ipilimumab (arm A) or the reverse (arm B). This CDR3 contains 17 residues. Trimming at V came to 2 bases and at J to 0 bases, leaving 6 bases not matched to a gene. From germline, CDR1 is MNHEY and CDR2 SMNVEV (reference sequence). The sample in question was CD8+ T cells sorted from blood (inferred from file names), obtained from a patient given nivolumab and ipilimumab in sequence. This clonotype was obtained from a human donor with melanoma. The chain has TRBV27 and TRBJ2-3; 9 bases line up with TRBD2. The CDR3 is CASSLNPLAGSTDTQYF. CDR3 DNA sequence: TGTGCCAGCAGTTTAAACCCTCTAGCGGGAAGCACAGATACGCAGTATTTT.